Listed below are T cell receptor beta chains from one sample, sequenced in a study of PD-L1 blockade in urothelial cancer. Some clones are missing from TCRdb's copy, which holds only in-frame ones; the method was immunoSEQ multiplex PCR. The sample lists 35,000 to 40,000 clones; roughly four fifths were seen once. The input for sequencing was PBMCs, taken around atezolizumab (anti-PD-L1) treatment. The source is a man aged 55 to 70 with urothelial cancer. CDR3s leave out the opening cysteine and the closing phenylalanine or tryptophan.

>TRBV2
ASSEEFGRAYEQY
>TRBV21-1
ASSKVTRRGCNQPQH
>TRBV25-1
ASRLTGGQETQY
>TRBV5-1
ASSRDRKADGELF
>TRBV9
ASSVGLSFGTPNLAEAF
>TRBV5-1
ASSSDGRDSGGLGAKNIQY
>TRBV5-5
ASSAASGAVGDTQY
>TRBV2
ASSGLSRNTEAF
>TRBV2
ASSVTGAQEKLF
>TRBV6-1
ASSEFSGGADTQY
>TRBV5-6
ASSLVTGVTEAF